The sequence of this T cell receptor beta chain was determined in a study of CD8 T cells in Susac syndrome. About 0.5 to 1 ug RNA was reverse transcribed with random hexamers. TCRdb independently ran MiXCR on the immunoSEQ multiplex PCR reads; one entry per CDR3 protein. This table holds about 130,000 distinct CDR3 sequences, approximately 94% found once. CDR1 and CDR2 from the germline V gene are GTSNPN and SVGIG (reference sequence). This CDR3 spans 13 amino acids. V was cut by 2 bases and J by 10 bases, with 12 bases left in between. Specimen: CD4+ T cells from PBMCs. The sequence derives from a human donor with multiple sclerosis. This chain links TRBV30 with TRBJ1-6; D is perhaps TRBD1 (5 bases). The CDR3, as DNA: TGTGCCTGGAGTAGAGACAGAGACTCACCCCTCCACTTT. Protein sequence: CAWSRDRDSPLHF.